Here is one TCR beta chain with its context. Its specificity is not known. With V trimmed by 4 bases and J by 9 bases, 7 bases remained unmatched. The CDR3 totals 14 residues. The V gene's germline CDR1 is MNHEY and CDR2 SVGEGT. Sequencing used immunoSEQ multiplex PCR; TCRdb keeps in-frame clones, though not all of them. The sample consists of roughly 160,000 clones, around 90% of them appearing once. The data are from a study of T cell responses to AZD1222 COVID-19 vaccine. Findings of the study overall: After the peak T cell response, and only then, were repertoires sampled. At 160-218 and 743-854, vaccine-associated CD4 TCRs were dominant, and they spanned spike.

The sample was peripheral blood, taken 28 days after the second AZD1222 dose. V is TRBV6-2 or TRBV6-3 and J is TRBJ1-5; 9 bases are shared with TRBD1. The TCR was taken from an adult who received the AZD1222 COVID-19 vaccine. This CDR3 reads CASSLTGGSWPQHF. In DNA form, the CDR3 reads TGTGCCAGCAGTTTGACAGGGGGGTCATGGCCCCAGCATTTT.